This T cell receptor (beta chain) derives from a study of blood T cell repertoires in COVID-19. The wider study: From T cells, B-cell-depleted T cells, or PBMCs came the material, which was cDNA or gDNA.

The CDR3 extends over 16 amino acids. The germline CDR1 and CDR2 sequences are LNHDA and SQIVND (reference sequence). J was trimmed by 6 bases and V by 2 bases; bases with no gene match: 7. Only in-frame clones appear in the TCRdb table, and some are missing; sequencing was by immunoSEQ multiplex PCR. Of about 490,000 clones listed, approximately 85% were seen once; the top ten hold approximately 2.9%. Specimen: peripheral blood. The TCR originated in a human donor in a cohort sampled during active COVID-19. This chain connects TRBV19 to TRBJ2-1, with 10 nucleotides matching TRBD1. The DNA of the CDR3 is TGTGCCAGTAGTATACTGACAGGGGGCGCGTCCAATGAGCAGTTCTTC. This codes for CASSILTGGASNEQFF.